This TCR beta chain appears in the sequencing data of a study of blood T cell repertoires in COVID-19. The assay was immunoSEQ multiplex PCR, and TCRdb's table has in-frame clones only and misses some. The sample lists approximately 240,000 clones, 75% to 90% seen once, with around 6% in the top ten. Sample: PBMCs or T cells enriched from blood (not recorded which). The clonotype originates from a woman aged 25 to 45 with acute COVID-19.

In DNA form, the CDR3 reads TGTGCCAGCAGTTTGCAGGGGACACGCGGAGGCTACACCTTC. Protein product: CASSLQGTRGGYTF. This chain uses TRBV28 with TRBJ1-2, with TRBD1 as a possible D gene (6 bases). The ends were cut back, 3 bases at V and 8 bases at J, with 16 bases in the middle. Looked up from germline, CDR1 is MDHEN and CDR2 is SYDVKM. The CDR3 is 14 amino acids.